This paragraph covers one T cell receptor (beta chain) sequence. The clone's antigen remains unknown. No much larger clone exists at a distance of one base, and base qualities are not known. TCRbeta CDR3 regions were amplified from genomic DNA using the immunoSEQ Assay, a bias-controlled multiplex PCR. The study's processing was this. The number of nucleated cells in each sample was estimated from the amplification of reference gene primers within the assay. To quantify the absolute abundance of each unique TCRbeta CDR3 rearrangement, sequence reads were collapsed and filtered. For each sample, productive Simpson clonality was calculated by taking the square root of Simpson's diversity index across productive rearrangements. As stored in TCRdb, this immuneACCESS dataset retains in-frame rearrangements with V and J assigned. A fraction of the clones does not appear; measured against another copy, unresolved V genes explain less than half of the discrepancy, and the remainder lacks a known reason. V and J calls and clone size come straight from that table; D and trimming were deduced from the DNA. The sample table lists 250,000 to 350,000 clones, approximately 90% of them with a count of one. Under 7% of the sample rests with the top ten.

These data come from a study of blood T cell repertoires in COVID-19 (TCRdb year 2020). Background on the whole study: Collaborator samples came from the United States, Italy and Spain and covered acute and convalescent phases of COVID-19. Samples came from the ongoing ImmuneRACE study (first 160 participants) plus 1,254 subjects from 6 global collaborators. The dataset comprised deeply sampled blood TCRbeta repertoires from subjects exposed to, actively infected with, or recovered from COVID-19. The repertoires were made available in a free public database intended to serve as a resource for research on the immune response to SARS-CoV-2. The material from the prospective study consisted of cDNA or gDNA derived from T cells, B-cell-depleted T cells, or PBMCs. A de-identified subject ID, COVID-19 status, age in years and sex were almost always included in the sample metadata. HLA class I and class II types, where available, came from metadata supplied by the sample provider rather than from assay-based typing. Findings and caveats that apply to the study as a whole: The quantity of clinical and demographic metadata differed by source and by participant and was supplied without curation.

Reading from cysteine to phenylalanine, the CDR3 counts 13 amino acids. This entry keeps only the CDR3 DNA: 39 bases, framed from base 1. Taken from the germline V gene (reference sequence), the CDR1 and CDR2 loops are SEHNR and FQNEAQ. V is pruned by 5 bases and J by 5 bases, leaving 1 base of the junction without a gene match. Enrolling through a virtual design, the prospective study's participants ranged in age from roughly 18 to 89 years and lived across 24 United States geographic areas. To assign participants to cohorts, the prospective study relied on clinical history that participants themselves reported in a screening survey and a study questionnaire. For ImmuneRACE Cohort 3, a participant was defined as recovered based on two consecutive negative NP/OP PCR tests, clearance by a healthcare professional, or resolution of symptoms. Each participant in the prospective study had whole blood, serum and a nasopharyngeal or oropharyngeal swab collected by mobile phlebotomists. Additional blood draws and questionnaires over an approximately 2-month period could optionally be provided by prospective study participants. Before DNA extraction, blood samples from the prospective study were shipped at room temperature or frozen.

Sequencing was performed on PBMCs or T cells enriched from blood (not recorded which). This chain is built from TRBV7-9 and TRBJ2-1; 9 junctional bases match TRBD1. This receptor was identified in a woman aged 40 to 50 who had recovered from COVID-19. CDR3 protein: CASSRTGDNEQFF. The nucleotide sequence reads TGTGCCAGCAGCCGGACAGGGGACAATGAGCAGTTCTTC.